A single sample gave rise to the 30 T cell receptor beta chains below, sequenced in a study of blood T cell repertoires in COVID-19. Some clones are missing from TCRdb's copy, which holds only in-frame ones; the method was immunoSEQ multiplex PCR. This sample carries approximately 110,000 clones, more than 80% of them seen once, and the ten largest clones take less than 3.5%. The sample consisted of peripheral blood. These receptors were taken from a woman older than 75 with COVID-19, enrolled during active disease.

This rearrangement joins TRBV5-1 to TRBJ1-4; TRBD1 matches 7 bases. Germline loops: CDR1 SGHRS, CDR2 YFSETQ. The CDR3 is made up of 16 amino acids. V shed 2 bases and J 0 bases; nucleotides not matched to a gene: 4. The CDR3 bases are TGCGCCAGCAGCTTAGGGGGCACAGCAACTAATGAAAAACTGTTTTTT. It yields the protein CASSLGGTATNEKLFF.

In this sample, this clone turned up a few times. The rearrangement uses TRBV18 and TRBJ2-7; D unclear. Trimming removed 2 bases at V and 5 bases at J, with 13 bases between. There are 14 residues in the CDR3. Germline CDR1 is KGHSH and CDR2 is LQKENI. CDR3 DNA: TGTGCCAGCTCACCATACCCAAGGAGCAACGAGCAGTACTTC. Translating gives CASSPYPRSNEQYF.

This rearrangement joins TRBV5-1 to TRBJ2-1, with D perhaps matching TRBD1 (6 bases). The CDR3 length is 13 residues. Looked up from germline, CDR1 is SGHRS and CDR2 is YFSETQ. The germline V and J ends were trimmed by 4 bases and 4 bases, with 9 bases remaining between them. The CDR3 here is CASSLDRYNEQFF. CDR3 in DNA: TGCGCCAGCAGCCTGGACAGATACAATGAGCAGTTCTTC. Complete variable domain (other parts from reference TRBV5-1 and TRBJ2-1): KAGVTQTPRYLIKTRGQQVTLSCSPISGHRSVSWYQQTPGQGLQFLFEYFSETQRNKGNFPGRFSGRQFSNSRSEMNVSTLELGDSALYLCASSLDRYNEQFFGPGTRLTVL.

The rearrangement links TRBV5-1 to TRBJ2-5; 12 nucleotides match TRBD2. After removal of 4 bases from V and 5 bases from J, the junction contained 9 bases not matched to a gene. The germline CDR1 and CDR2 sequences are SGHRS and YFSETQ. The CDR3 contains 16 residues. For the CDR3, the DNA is TGCGCCAGCAGCCTAGCGGGAGGGCAGCCGGGGGAGACCCAGTACTTC. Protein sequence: CASSLAGGQPGETQYF.

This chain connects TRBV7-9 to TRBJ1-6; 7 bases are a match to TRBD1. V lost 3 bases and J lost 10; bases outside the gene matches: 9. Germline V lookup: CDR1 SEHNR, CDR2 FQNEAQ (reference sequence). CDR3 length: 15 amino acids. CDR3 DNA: TGTGCCAGCAGCTTTCAGACAGGGACTGGGTCACCCCTCCACTTT. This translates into CASSFQTGTGSPLHF.

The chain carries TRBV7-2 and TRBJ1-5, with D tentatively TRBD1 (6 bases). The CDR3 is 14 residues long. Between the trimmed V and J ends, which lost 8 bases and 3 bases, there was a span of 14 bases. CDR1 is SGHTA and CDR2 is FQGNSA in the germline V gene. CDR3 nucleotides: TGTGCCAGCCGGTGGGGGGGCGACAATCAGCCCCAGCATTTT. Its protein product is CASRWGGDNQPQHF.

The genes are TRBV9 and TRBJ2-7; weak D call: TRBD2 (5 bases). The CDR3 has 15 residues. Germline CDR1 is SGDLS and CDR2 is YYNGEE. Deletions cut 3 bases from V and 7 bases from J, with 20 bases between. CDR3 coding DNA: TGTGCCAGCAGCGCCTCAGTTGGGAGTTCGGGGGAGCAGTACTTC. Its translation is CASSASVGSSGEQYF.

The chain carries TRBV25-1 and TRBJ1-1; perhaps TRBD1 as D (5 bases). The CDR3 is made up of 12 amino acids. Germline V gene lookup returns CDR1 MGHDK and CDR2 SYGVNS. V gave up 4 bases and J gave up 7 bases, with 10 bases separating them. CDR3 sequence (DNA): TGTGCCAGCAGTGTTTGGGGGGGTGAAGCTTTCTTT. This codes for CASSVWGGEAFF.

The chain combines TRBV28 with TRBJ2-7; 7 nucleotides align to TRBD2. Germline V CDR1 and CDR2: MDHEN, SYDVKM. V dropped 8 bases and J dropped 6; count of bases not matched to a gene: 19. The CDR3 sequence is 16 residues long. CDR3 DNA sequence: TGTGCCAGCGCAAGGGAGGGGCTGCCCAAATTGGGCGAGCAGTACTTC. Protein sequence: CASAREGLPKLGEQYF. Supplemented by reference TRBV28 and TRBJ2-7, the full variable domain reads DVKVTQSSRYLVKRTGEKVFLECVQDMDHENMFWYRQDPGLGLRLIYFSYDVKMKEKGDIPEGYSVSREKKERFSLILESASTNQTSMYLCASAREGLPKLGEQYFGPGTRLTVT.

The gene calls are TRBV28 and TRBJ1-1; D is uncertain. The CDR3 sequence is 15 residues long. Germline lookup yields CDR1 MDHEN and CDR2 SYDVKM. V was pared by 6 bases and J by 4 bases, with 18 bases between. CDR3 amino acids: CASSPIGGVFTEAFF. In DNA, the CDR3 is TGTGCCAGCAGCCCCATAGGCGGGGTATTCACTGAAGCTTTCTTT.

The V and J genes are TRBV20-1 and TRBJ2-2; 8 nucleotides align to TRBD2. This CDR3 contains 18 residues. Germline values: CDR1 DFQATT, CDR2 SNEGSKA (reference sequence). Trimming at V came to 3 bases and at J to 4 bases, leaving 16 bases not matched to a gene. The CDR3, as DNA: TGCAGTGCTAGTGGCCAAAGCGGGAGTTGGCCCGTCACCGGGGAGCTGTTTTTT. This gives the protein CSASGQSGSWPVTGELFF.

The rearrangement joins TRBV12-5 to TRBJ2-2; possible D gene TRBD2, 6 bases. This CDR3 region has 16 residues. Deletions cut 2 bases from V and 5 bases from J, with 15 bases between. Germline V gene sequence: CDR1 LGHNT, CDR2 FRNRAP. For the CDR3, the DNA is TGTGCTAGTGGTTTGTTTTTGGGAGGAGAGACCGGGGAGCTGTTTTTT. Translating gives CASGLFLGGETGELFF.

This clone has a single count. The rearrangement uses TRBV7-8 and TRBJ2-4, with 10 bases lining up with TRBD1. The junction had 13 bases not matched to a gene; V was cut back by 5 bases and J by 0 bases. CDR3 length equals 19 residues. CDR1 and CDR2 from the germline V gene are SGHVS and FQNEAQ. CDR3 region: CASSRGGQGLGVAKNIQYF. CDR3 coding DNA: TGTGCCAGCAGCAGGGGGGGACAGGGGCTCGGAGTAGCCAAAAACATTCAGTACTTC.

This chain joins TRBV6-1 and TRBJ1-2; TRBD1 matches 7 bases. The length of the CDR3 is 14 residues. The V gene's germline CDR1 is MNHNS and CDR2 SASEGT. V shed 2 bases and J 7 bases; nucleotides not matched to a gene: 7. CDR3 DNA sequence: TGTGCCAGCAGTGAACAAGGGGGCAGGTTTGGCTACACCTTC. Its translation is CASSEQGGRFGYTF.

CDR3 amino acids: CATSRDLVGGDETQYF. DNA for the CDR3: TGTGCCACCAGCAGAGATTTGGTAGGGGGCGACGAGACCCAGTACTTC. The chain is built from TRBV15 and TRBJ2-5; TRBD1 matches at 7 bases. The germline V gene has CDR1 LNHNV and CDR2 YYDKDF (reference sequence). The V and J ends lost 0 bases and 5 bases, in that order; junction bases with no gene match: 9. CDR3 length: 16 amino acids.

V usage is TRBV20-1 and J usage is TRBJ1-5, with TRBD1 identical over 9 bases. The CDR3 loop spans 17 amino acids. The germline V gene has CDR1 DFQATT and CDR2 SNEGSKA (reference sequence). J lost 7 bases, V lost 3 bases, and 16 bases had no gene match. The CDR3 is CSASFTGGLLTGQPQHF. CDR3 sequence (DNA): TGCAGTGCTAGTTTCACAGGGGGCCTCCTCACTGGGCAGCCCCAGCATTTT.

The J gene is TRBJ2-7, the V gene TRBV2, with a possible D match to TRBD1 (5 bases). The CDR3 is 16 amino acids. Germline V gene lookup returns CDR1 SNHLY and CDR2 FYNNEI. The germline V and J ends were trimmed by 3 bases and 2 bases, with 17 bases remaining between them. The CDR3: CASSDSVQVLTYEQYF. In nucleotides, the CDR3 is TGTGCCAGCAGTGATAGTGTACAGGTATTAACCTACGAGCAGTACTTC.

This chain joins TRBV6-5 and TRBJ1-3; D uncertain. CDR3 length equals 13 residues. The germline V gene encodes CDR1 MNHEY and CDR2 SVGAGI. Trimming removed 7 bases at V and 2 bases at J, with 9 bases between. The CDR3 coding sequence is TGTGCCAGCACCCTCCCCCCTGGAAACACCATATATTTT. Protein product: CASTLPPGNTIYF.

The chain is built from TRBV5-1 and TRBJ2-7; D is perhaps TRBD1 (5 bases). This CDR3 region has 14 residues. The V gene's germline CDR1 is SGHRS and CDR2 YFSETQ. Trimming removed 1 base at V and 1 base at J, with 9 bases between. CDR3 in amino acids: CASSLQGTSYEQYF. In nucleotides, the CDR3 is TGCGCCAGCAGCTTGCAGGGTACATCCTACGAGCAGTACTTC.

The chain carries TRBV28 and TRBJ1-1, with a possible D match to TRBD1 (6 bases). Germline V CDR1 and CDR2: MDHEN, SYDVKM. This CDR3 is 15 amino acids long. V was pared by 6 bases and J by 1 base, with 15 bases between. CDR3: CASSIQGSQNTEAFF. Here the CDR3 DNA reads TGTGCCAGCAGCATACAGGGTTCTCAGAACACTGAAGCTTTCTTT.

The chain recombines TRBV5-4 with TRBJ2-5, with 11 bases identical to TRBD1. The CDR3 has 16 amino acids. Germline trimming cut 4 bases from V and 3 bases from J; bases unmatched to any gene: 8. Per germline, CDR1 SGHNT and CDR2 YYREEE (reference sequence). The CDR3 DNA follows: TGTGCCAGCAGCCGCAGAAGGACAGGGGGCGAAGAGACCCAGTACTTC. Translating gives CASSRRRTGGEETQYF.

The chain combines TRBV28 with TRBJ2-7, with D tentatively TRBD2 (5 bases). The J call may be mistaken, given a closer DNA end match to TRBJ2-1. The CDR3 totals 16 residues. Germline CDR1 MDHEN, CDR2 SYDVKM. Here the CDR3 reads CASLLTGVGSYNEQFF. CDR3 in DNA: TGTGCCAGTCTCCTAACCGGGGTCGGCTCCTACAATGAGCAGTTCTTC.

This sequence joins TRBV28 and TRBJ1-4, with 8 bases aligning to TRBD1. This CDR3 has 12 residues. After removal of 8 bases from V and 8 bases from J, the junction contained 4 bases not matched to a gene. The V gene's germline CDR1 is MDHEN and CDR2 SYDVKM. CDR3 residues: CASRRGQEKLFF. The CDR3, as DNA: TGTGCCAGCCGCAGGGGGCAGGAAAAACTGTTTTTT.

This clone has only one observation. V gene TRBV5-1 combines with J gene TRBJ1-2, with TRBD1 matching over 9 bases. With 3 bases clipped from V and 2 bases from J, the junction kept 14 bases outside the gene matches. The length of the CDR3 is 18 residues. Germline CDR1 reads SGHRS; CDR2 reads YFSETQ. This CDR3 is CASSSEGTGKPYNYGYTF. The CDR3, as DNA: TGCGCCAGCAGCTCCGAGGGGACAGGGAAACCCTACAACTATGGCTACACCTTC.

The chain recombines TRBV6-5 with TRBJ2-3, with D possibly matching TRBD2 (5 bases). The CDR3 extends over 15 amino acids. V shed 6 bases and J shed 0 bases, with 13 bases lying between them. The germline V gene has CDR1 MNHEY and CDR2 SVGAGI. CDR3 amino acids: CASRETTQSTDTQYF. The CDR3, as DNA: TGTGCCAGCAGGGAGACTACCCAAAGCACAGATACGCAGTATTTT.

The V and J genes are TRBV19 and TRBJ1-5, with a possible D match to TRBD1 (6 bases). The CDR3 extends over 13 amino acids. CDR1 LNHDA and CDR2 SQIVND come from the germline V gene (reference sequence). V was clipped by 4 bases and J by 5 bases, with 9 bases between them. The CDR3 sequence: CASSTRTDQPQHF. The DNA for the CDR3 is TGTGCCAGTAGTACCCGGACAGATCAGCCCCAGCATTTT.

CDR3 in amino acids: CASSQHGSPLHF. CDR3 nucleotide sequence: TGCGCCAGCAGCCAGCACGGGTCACCCCTCCACTTT. V gene TRBV4-1 combines with J gene TRBJ1-6; D gene uncertain. Trimming pared 3 bases from V and 10 bases from J, leaving 7 bases between. CDR1 and CDR2 from the germline V gene are MGHRA and YSYEKL. This CDR3 spans 12 amino acids.

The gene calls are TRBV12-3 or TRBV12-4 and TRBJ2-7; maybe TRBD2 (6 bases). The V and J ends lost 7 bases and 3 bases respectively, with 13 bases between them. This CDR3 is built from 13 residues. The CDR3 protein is CASTLGTGYEQYF. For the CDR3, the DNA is TGTGCCAGCACCCTCGGGACTGGCTACGAGCAGTACTTC.

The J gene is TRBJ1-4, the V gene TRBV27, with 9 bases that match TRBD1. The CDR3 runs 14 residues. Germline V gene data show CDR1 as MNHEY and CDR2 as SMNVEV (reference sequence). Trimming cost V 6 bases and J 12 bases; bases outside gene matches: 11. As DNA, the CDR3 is TGTGCCAGCAGCCGGGGACAGGGAACTCGTGAACTGTTTTTT. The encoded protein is CASSRGQGTRELFF.

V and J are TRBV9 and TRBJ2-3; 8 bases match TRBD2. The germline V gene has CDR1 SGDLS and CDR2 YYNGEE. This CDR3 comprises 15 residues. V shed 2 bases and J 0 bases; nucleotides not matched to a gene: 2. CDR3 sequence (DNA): TGTGCCAGCAGCGTCTCTAGCGGGAGCACAGATACGCAGTATTTT. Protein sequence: CASSVSSGSTDTQYF.